The 8 T cell receptor beta chains below come from one sample, sequenced in a study of tumor-infiltrating lymphocytes in primary liver carcinoma. Co-extraction of RNA and DNA was performed on roughly 20-33 mg of unsorted bulk tissue. Researchers generated TCR beta cDNA from 500 to 600 ng of total RNA, relying on a constant-region primer. Three rounds of nested multiplex PCR with slightly modified ARM-PCR produced TCR beta libraries. Investigators reported that the first two PCR rounds, at roughly 11 cycles each, used TRBV1-TRBV30 forward primers with a C-beta reverse primer. From the multiplex PCR reads, TCRdb called clonotypes with MiXCR, one entry per CDR3 protein. The data hold tens of thousands of distinct CDR3 sequences, with over 65% observed a single time. The sequenced material came from liver tumor tissue from sampling region 3. Stated subset: tumor region T3, left-lateral pole. These receptor sequences come from a man in his forties with primary liver carcinoma and hepatitis B virus infection.

Comment on this clonotype: The junction differs from germline at one of its ends, possibly a read error. The chain has TRBV28 and TRBJ1-1; perhaps TRBD1 as D (5 bases). CDR1 and CDR2 from the germline V gene are MDHEN and SYDVKM. This CDR3 comprises 13 residues. The CDR3 nucleotides are TGTGCCAGCAGAATACGACAGAACACTGAAGCTTTTTTT. Amino acid sequence: CASRIRQNTEAFF.

The chain combines TRBV20-1 with TRBJ2-5, with a tentative D call TRBD2 (5 bases). The CDR3 extends over 12 amino acids. V gave up 7 bases and J gave up 5 bases, with 14 bases separating them. CDR1 is DFQATT and CDR2 is SNEGSKA in the germline V gene (reference sequence). This CDR3 is CSVVTGTETQYF. As DNA, the CDR3 is TGCAGTGTCGTGACGGGAACGGAGACCCAGTACTTC.

A word on this clonotype: A read error may produce the germline difference seen at one junction end. The chain has TRBV5-1 and TRBJ2-3, with TRBD2 identical over 11 bases. The CDR3 is 15 amino acids. The germline V gene has CDR1 SGHRS and CDR2 YFSETQ. The CDR3 reads CTSSLAGGRTGTQYF. DNA for the CDR3: TGCACCAGCAGCTTAGCGGGAGGGCGCACAGGTACGCAGTATTTT.

Concerning this clonotype itself: This clone may be a read error of a much larger clone one base away. The rearrangement joins TRBV5-1 to TRBJ2-5; TRBD2 matches at 8 bases. This CDR3 comprises 14 residues. Unmatched junction bases numbered 4, after V lost 1 base and J lost 5 bases. Germline CDR1 reads SGHRS; CDR2 reads YFSETQ. The CDR3 is CASSLTGGSETQYF. CDR3 in DNA: TGCGCCAGCAGCTTGACGGGAGGGTCGGAGACCCAGTACTTC.

Remarks on this clonotype: A much larger clonotype is one base distant, so this may be a read error. The chain recombines TRBV11-2 with TRBJ2-5; D possibly corresponds to TRBD2 (5 bases). The CDR3 loop spans 15 amino acids. CDR1 and CDR2 (germline): SGHAT, FQNNGV. DNA for the CDR3: TGTGCCAGCAGCTTAACCCCCCATGACGGGGAGACCCACTACTTC. Translating it yields CASSLTPHDGETHYF.

This chain links TRBV14 with TRBJ2-3; D might be TRBD2 (5 bases). V was pared by 8 bases and J by 9 bases, with 15 bases between. Germline V gives CDR1 SGHDN, CDR2 FVKESK. There are 12 residues in the CDR3. The CDR3 DNA follows: TGTGCCAGCTGCCCTAGCACGGACACGCAGTATTTT. Translating it yields CASCPSTDTQYF. Full variable domain (missing parts from reference TRBV14 and TRBJ2-3): EAGVTQFPSHSVIEKGQTVTLRCDPISGHDNLYWYRRVMGKEIKFLLHFVKESKQDESGMPNNRFLAERTGGTYSTLKVQPAELEDSGVYFCASCPSTDTQYFGPGTRLTVL.

This clonotype was observed at least ten times. V is TRBV7-9 and J is TRBJ2-7; 9 bases align to TRBD1. The CDR3 is 17 amino acids. Per germline, CDR1 SEHNR and CDR2 FQNEAQ (reference sequence). Trimming at V came to 5 bases and at J to 0 bases, leaving 11 bases not matched to a gene. CDR3 sequence: CASSGGTGYRHSYEQYF. The CDR3 nucleotides are TGTGCCAGCAGCGGGGGGACAGGGTACCGACACTCCTACGAGCAGTACTTC.

This clonotype was seen a single time. The genes are TRBV6-5 and TRBJ1-2; D remains ambiguous. The CDR3 spans 13 residues. The ends were cut back, 7 bases at V and 7 bases at J, with 16 bases in the middle. Germline V gives CDR1 MNHEY, CDR2 SVGAGI. Here the CDR3 reads CASIREPRRGYTF. DNA for the CDR3: TGTGCCAGCATCAGAGAACCGCGACGTGGCTACACCTTC.